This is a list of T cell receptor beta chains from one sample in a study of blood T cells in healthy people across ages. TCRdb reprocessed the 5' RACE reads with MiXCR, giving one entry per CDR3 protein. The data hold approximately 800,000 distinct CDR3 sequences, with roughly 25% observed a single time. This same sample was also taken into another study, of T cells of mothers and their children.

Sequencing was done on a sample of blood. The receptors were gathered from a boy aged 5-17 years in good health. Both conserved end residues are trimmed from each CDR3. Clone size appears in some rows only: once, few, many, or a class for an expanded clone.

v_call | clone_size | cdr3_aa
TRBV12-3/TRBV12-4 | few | ASSQTKGYGYT
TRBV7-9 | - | ASSLAGGVAKNIQY
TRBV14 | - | ASSQDRGRTEAF
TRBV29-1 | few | SAVREGNEQF
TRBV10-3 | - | AIMTASYEQY
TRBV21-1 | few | ASSTPPPGRPQPQH
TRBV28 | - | ASGGLQYEQY
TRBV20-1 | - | SAHQPSTGSRY
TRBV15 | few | ATSRGTGTDGYT
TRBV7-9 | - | ASSPMKDTQY
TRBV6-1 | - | ASIRSPYEQY
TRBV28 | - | ASSSTGRAYEQY
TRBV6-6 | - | ASSGNRDEQF
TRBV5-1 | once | ASSRDVSRVYEQY
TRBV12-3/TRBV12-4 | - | ASSLVGQDHEQY
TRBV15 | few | ATRAAHPNTEAF
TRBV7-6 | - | ASSLSAGTSPYNEQF
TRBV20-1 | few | SARGPLADLSYEQY
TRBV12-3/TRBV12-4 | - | ASSFDILTGGYT
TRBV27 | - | ASSLGGRVAYEQY
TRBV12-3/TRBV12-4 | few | ASSLAGTGTQETQY
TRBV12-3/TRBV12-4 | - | ASSSAEGRGYYGYT
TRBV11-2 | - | ASSPLTSGVYNEQF
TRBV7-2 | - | ANSLGLSSYNEQF
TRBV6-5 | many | ASRNGLAGTDTQY
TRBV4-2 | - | ASSQLAGRSYEQY
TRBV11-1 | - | ASSLVPLAGATY
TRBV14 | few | ASSQPGNYGYT
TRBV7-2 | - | ASSLLTSGINYEQY
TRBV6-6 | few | ASSSLGQGPRNSPLH
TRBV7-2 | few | ASSFGLAVTIQETQY
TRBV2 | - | ASSERQEIYEQY
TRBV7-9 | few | ASRRAGSSYEQY
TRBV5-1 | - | ASSALLNTEAF
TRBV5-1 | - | ASSLADTKNTGELF
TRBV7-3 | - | ASSIAGEGNIQY
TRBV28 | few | ASTDTGRGNQETQY
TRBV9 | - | ASSVYLDSANSGNTIY
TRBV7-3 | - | ASSELLAGTSGAEQF
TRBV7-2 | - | ASTSKVEQF
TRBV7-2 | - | ASSLDRGHVKLF
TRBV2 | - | ANGLVDEQF
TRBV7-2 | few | AIIPTGTAKAF
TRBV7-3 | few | ASSPLGGASYNEQF
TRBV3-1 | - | ASSQASGGETQH
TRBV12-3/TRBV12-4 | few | ASSSGLAGFYEQY
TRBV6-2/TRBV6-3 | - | ASSHGGESSYEQY
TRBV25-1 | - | ASSTGTHAYEQY
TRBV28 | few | ASSFRTANTEAF
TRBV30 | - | AWGSPPEQF
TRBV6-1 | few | ASSPAGIVRGDQPQH
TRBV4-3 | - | ASSQESYNSPLH
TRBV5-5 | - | ASSLEQLGIYEQY
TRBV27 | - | ASSLDLGGNEQF
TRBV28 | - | ASSSAAGEETQY
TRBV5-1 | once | ASSLDGTGYLNTGAF
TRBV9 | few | ASSDSGVTDTQY
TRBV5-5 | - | ASKYGAGANIQY
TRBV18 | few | ASSLTGTGGLTDTQY